This entry features one TCR beta chain sequence. Its antigen is undetermined. This entry comes from a study of CD8 T cells in ankylosing spondylitis. V was pared by 6 bases and J by 0 bases, with 14 bases between. Germline V CDR1 and CDR2: MNHNS, SASEGT. The CDR3 contains 16 residues. Study-level points and caveats: Matched synovial fluid from ankylosing spondylitis patients was reported to be enriched for disease-linked clones. Within ankylosing spondylitis blood, a TCR beta motif made up of eight or nine highly homologous variants appeared to be characteristic. Several of the motif variants were reported before in synovial fluid and blood from reactive arthritis. Clones that were linked to disease were CD8+ and were relatively rare in peripheral blood.

It was by quantitative 5'-RACE with molecular barcodes that TCR beta libraries were made. MiXCR, applied by TCRdb to the 5' RACE reads, yields one record per CDR3 protein. The sample consists of about 330,000 distinct CDR3 sequences, 7% to 9% of them appearing once. This chain connects TRBV6-1 to TRBJ2-2; D is tentatively TRBD1 or TRBD2 (5 bases each). What was sequenced was blood, either unsorted or a sorted T cell fraction (not recorded which). The sequence derives from a male donor with ankylosing spondylitis. The CDR3 coding sequence is TGTGCCAGCAGCCGTACCGGGACCGCGAACACCGGGGAGCTGTTTTTT. Its translation: CASSRTGTANTGELFF.